The source of this T cell receptor beta chain is a study of beta chain features in type 1 diabetes. Study summary: Age, gender and cell yields were similar between patients and healthy donors.

Every isolated RNA sample was fully reverse transcribed, so sequencing captured expressed TCRB transcripts. TCRdb's copy holds only in-frame clones and misses some; the assay was immunoSEQ multiplex PCR. The sample yields some 19,000 clones, about 50% seen once. The CDR3 runs to 14 residues. Germline lookup yields CDR1 MNHNY and CDR2 SVGAGI (reference sequence). With V trimmed by 4 bases and J by 8 bases, 4 bases remained unmatched. Worth noting for this clone: The antigen is unknown.

The collection from each donor was one heparinised blood draw averaging about 116 mL. Whole-study findings and limits: The analysis here could not establish whether HLA type shapes TCRB rearrangement.

The genes are TRBV6-6 and TRBJ2-1; the match to TRBD1 covers 11 bases. Sequencing used stem cell memory CD4+ T cells from blood. This clonotype was obtained from a man between 18 and 29 years old in good health. CDR3 bases: TGTGCCAGCAGTTCTGGACAGGGGGCAGATGAGCAGTTCTTC. Translating it yields CASSSGQGADEQFF.